This section outlines one TCR beta chain sequence together with its context. Germline V gives CDR1 MNHNS, CDR2 SASEGT. The CDR3 totals 16 residues. The germline V and J ends were trimmed by 0 bases and 5 bases, with 13 bases remaining between them. These data come from a study of cytomegalovirus exposure and HLA in healthy donors. PCR amplification relied on 60 Vbeta primers (plus 13 Jbeta primers). Produced via immunoSEQ multiplex PCR; TCRdb's table is partial and in-frame only. The data show over 200,000 clones, 82% seen once. Sequencing input: PBMCs. The genes are TRBV6-1 and TRBJ1-4; a weak D match, TRBD1 (5 bases). The TCR was taken from a woman aged 40 to 50 in good health and CMV-seropositive. The CDR3 DNA reads as TGTGCCAGCAGTGAAGCGGGGCGGCGGTTAAATGAAAAACTGTTTTTT. As protein: CASSEAGRRLNEKLFF.